This T cell receptor beta chain was found in a study of blood T cell repertoires in COVID-19. Repertoires were generated with immunoSEQ multiplex PCR, while TCRdb's copy carries only in-frame clones and drops some. The data hold 250,000 to 350,000 clones, with roughly 80% observed a single time. Germline CDR1 is LNHDA and CDR2 is SQIVND (reference sequence). CDR3 length equals 14 residues. V lost 7 bases, J lost 7 bases, and 7 bases stayed unmatched. The source is a human donor with COVID-19, enrolled during active disease. The donor label of this sample is uncertain. The material sequenced was peripheral blood. V and J are TRBV19 and TRBJ1-2, with 12 bases lining up with TRBD1. Here the CDR3 reads CASMTRDRGLGYTF. The DNA for the CDR3 is TGTGCCAGTATGACCCGGGACAGGGGGCTTGGCTACACCTTC.